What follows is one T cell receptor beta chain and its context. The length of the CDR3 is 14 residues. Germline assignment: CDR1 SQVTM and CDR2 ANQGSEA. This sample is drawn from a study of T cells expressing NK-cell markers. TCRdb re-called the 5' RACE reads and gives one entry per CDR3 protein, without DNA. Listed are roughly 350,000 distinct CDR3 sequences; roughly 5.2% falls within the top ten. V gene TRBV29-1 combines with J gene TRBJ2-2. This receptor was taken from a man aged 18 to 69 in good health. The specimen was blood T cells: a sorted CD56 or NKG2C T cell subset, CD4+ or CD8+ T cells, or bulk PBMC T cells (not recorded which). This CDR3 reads CSVVSGTNTGELFF.